These 23 T cell receptor beta chains were all obtained from the same sample, sequenced in a study of blood T cell repertoires in COVID-19. Generated by immunoSEQ multiplex PCR, the TCRdb table keeps only in-frame clones and is missing some. The sample contains 350,000 to 500,000 clones, more than 70% of which appear only once. Sequencing was performed on PBMCs or T cells enriched from blood (not recorded which). The receptors were sampled from a woman aged 18-30 years who had been exposed to COVID-19.

The genes are TRBV7-2 and TRBJ2-2, with 7 positions matching TRBD1. The germline CDR1 and CDR2 sequences are SGHTA and FQGNSA. With 1 base clipped from V and 0 bases from J, the junction kept 2 bases outside the gene matches. This CDR3 comprises 16 residues. The CDR3 coding sequence is TGTGCCAGCAGCTTAGGAGGGGGCACGAACACCGGGGAGCTGTTTTTT. This codes for CASSLGGGTNTGELFF.

The V gene is TRBV3-1 (or the pseudogene TRBV3-2), the J gene TRBJ2-1; possibly TRBD2 for D (6 bases). This CDR3 contains 15 residues. Germline lookup yields CDR1 LGHDT and CDR2 YNNKEL (reference sequence). The ends were cut back, 1 base at V and 4 bases at J, with 11 bases in the middle. Here the CDR3 DNA reads TGTGCCAGCAGCCAAGCCAGCGGACTATACAATGAGCAGTTCTTC. Translating it yields CASSQASGLYNEQFF.

This clone was seen just once. This rearrangement joins TRBV18 to TRBJ1-2, with D possibly matching TRBD1 (5 bases). This CDR3 comprises 16 residues. V was shortened by 0 bases and J by 0 bases, with 11 bases between the two germline ends. CDR1 is KGHSH and CDR2 is LQKENI in the germline V gene. The CDR3 spells CASSPPGRLSNYGYTF. CDR3 coding DNA: TGTGCCAGCTCACCACCGGGGCGGCTGTCTAACTATGGCTACACCTTC.

V gene TRBV6-1 combines with J gene TRBJ1-4, with 9 positions matching TRBD1. This CDR3 contains 15 residues. Unmatched junction bases numbered 3, after V lost 1 base and J lost 6 bases. Germline CDR1 is MNHNS and CDR2 is SASEGT. CDR3: CASSEGRDRDEKLFF. The CDR3 nucleotides read TGTGCCAGCAGTGAAGGGCGGGACAGGGATGAAAAACTGTTTTTT.

This chain uses TRBV9 with TRBJ2-7; TRBD2 is a possible D gene (5 bases). Germline V gives CDR1 SGDLS, CDR2 YYNGEE. The CDR3 sequence is 16 residues long. Deletions cut 2 bases from V and 3 bases from J, with 18 bases between. In DNA form, the CDR3 reads TGTGCCAGCAGCGTGGCCGGACTGAATTCCTTCTACGAGCAGTACTTC. This gives the protein CASSVAGLNSFYEQYF.

V and J are TRBV7-2 and TRBJ1-1; 8 positions match TRBD1. V dropped 1 base and J dropped 11; count of bases not matched to a gene: 9. The germline V gene encodes CDR1 SGHTA and CDR2 FQGNSA. The CDR3 has 14 amino acids. In nucleotides, the CDR3 is TGTGCCAGCAGCTTAGTTGTACTGGGACAGGCGGCTTTCTTT. This sequence encodes CASSLVVLGQAAFF.

This clone was detected only once. The chain joins TRBV30 to TRBJ1-1; D is perhaps TRBD1 (5 bases). Germline values: CDR1 GTSNPN, CDR2 SVGIG (reference sequence). CDR3 length: 13 amino acids. Trimming shortened V by 0 bases and J by 5 bases, and 10 bases separated the two germline ends. CDR3 in amino acids: CAWSVGEGTEAFF. Here the CDR3 DNA reads TGTGCCTGGAGTGTAGGGGAGGGAACTGAAGCTTTCTTT.

The gene calls are TRBV5-8 and TRBJ2-7; 8 positions agree with TRBD1. Losses at the gene ends were 5 bases for V and 1 base for J; bases not matched to a gene: 5. CDR1 SGHTS and CDR2 YDEGEE come from the germline V gene. CDR3 length equals 14 residues. CDR3 coding DNA: TGTGCCAGCAGTCCAGGGACAGGTTCCTACGAGCAGTACTTC. Protein sequence: CASSPGTGSYEQYF.

The CDR3 nucleotides are TGTGCCAGCAGTTTATCCGACAGGACCCGGCAGTACTTC. It translates to CASSLSDRTRQYF. The rearrangement links TRBV27 to TRBJ2-7, with D perhaps matching TRBD1 (6 bases). Deletions cut 0 bases from V and 9 bases from J, with 12 bases between. CDR1 and CDR2 (germline): MNHEY, SMNVEV (reference sequence). This CDR3 has 13 residues.

This chain connects TRBV3-1 (or the pseudogene TRBV3-2) to TRBJ1-2; D is unclear. This CDR3 has 13 residues. Germline assignment: CDR1 LGHDT and CDR2 YNNKEL (reference sequence). The ends were cut back, 2 bases at V and 8 bases at J, with 12 bases in the middle. CDR3 protein: CASSQPPARGYTF. In DNA, the CDR3 is TGTGCCAGCAGCCAACCACCGGCGAGGGGCTACACCTTC.

This clone was detected many times. For the CDR3, the DNA is TGTGCCAGCAAGGAGCTCCTCTACGAGCAGTACTTC. Protein: CASKELLYEQYF. This chain links TRBV6-5 with TRBJ2-7; D gene uncertain. There are 12 residues in the CDR3. Per the germline V gene, CDR1 is MNHEY and CDR2 is SVGAGI. The ends were cut back, 7 bases at V and 3 bases at J, with 10 bases in the middle.

The chain uses TRBV7-2 and TRBJ2-6, with D maybe TRBD1 (5 bases). Trimming left V 7 bases short and J 2 bases short, with 6 bases between. Per germline, CDR1 SGHTA and CDR2 FQGNSA. The CDR3 consists of 13 residues. The CDR3 protein is CASKGTGANVLTF. CDR3 DNA sequence: TGTGCCAGCAAGGGGACTGGGGCCAACGTCCTGACTTTC. Combining the CDR3 with reference TRBV7-2 and TRBJ2-6 gives the whole variable domain GAGVSQSPSNKVTEKGKDVELRCDPISGHTALYWYRQSLGQGLEFLIYFQGNSAPDKSGLPSDRFSAERTGGSVSTLTIQRTQQEDSAVYLCASKGTGANVLTFGAGSRLTVL.

The rearrangement links TRBV5-1 to TRBJ1-3, with D possibly matching TRBD1 (6 bases). Looked up from germline, CDR1 is SGHRS and CDR2 is YFSETQ. The CDR3 sequence is 15 residues long. Trimming pared 4 bases from V and 0 bases from J, leaving 11 bases between. CDR3 bases: TGCGCCAGCAGCAGAGGACAGCACTCTGGAAACACCATATATTTT. As protein: CASSRGQHSGNTIYF.

The genes are TRBV6-2 or TRBV6-3 and TRBJ2-5, with 9 nucleotides matching TRBD1. Unmatched junction bases numbered 14, after V lost 0 bases and J lost 6 bases. The germline V gene has CDR1 MNHEY and CDR2 SVGEGT. This CDR3 region has 18 residues. The CDR3 protein is CASSYSANPGQGGKTQYF. CDR3 sequence (DNA): TGTGCCAGCAGTTACTCGGCCAATCCGGGACAGGGTGGAAAGACCCAGTACTTC.

The rearrangement joins TRBV6-1 to TRBJ1-2; D is unresolved. Germline values: CDR1 MNHNS, CDR2 SASEGT. V lost 1 base to trimming and J lost 0 bases, with 9 bases between them. The CDR3 spans 15 residues. Here the CDR3 reads CASSEVVGSNYGYTF. The DNA of the CDR3 is TGTGCCAGCAGTGAAGTTGTTGGCTCTAACTATGGCTACACCTTC.

The genes are TRBV3-1 (or the pseudogene TRBV3-2) and TRBJ2-7, with TRBD1 matching over 12 bases. The CDR3 sequence is 12 residues long. Germline lookup yields CDR1 LGHDT and CDR2 YNNKEL (reference sequence). V gave up 8 bases and J gave up 6 bases; unmatched junction bases: 2. CDR3 sequence: CASRDRGLEQYF. The CDR3 nucleotides read TGTGCCAGCCGGGACAGGGGGCTCGAGCAGTACTTC.

The DNA of the CDR3 is TGTGCCAGCAGCTTGTCGACAGAGATTAACTATGGCTACACCTTC. It codes for CASSLSTEINYGYTF. V is TRBV5-6 and J is TRBJ1-2, with D possibly TRBD1 on 5 matching bases. The CDR3 totals 15 residues. V was pared by 1 base and J by 1 base, with 11 bases between. Germline CDR1 SGHDT, CDR2 YYEEEE. The entire variable domain, with the rest obtained from reference TRBV5-6 and TRBJ1-2, is as follows: DAGVTQSPTHLIKTRGQQVTLRCSPKSGHDTVSWYQQALGQGPQFIFQYYEEEERQRGNFPDRFSGHQFPNYSSELNVNALLLGDSALYLCASSLSTEINYGYTFGSGTRLTVV.

This clone was detected only once. The sample carries other DNA sequences with the same CDR3. The chain combines TRBV10-1 with TRBJ2-7, with TRBD2 as a possible D gene (5 bases). V lost 2 bases and J 4 bases, leaving 9 bases between the germline ends. Germline assignment: CDR1 WNHNN and CDR2 SYGVQD (reference sequence). The CDR3 has 13 residues. CDR3 loop: CASSEGLAYEQYF. The CDR3 DNA sequence: TGCGCCAGCAGTGAGGGACTGGCTTACGAGCAGTACTTC.

The sample holds one count of this clone. This sequence joins TRBV7-9 and TRBJ2-7; D perhaps matches TRBD1 (6 bases). V shed 2 bases and J shed 3 bases, with 14 bases lying between them. The germline CDR1 and CDR2 sequences are SEHNR and FQNEAQ (reference sequence). This CDR3 is built from 15 residues. CDR3 coding DNA: TGTGCCAGCAGCTTAACAGGGCCCCCCAACTACGAGCAGTACTTC. It is translated as CASSLTGPPNYEQYF.

The chain links TRBV7-2 to TRBJ2-2; a weak D match, TRBD1 (5 bases). Trimming left V 2 bases short and J 9 bases short, with 7 bases between. The CDR3 consists of 12 residues. CDR1 is SGHTA and CDR2 is FQGNSA in the germline V gene. The CDR3 DNA reads as TGTGCCAGCAGCTTACAGGGCCGGGAGCTGTTTTTT. Amino acid sequence: CASSLQGRELFF.

This sequence joins TRBV4-1 and TRBJ2-2, with D perhaps TRBD1 (6 bases). Germline V gene lookup returns CDR1 MGHRA and CDR2 YSYEKL. CDR3 length: 17 amino acids. Trimming pared 4 bases from V and 3 bases from J, leaving 18 bases between. CDR3 nucleotides: TGCGCCAGCAGCCGCTTCGGACAGCCCCTTGACACCGGGGAGCTGTTTTTT. It encodes CASSRFGQPLDTGELFF.

The chain recombines TRBV7-2 with TRBJ1-3; D unresolved. Germline-derived CDR1 and CDR2 are SGHTA and FQGNSA. Trimming shortened V by 2 bases and J by 3 bases, and 8 bases separated the two germline ends. This CDR3 is built from 14 residues. CDR3 DNA sequence: TGTGCCAGCAGCTTAAATGACTTTGGAAACACCATATATTTT. Its translation: CASSLNDFGNTIYF.

Only a few counts were recorded for this clone. This chain links TRBV19 with TRBJ2-3; no definite D call. Germline V gene data show CDR1 as LNHDA and CDR2 as SQIVND (reference sequence). V lost 1 base and J lost 1, with 9 bases in between. The CDR3 has 15 residues. Here the CDR3 DNA reads TGTGCCAGTAGTATAGTAGATACCCGCACAGATACGCAGTATTTT. This encodes CASSIVDTRTDTQYF.